This T cell receptor (beta chain) is drawn from a study of T cells in Graves' hyperthyroidism and ophthalmopathy. Notes on the study in general: Most clonotypes that expanded in the thyroid above 0.001 also showed up in blood. Using 13 V-J features, a model discriminated ophthalmopathy from stable hyperthyroidism.

This clonotype was counted a few times. The target antigen is unknown. Germline CDR1 reads MNHEY; CDR2 reads SVGAGI. The V and J ends lost 0 bases and 6 bases respectively, with 15 bases between them. This CDR3 region has 15 residues. Patients with uncontrolled infections, other autoimmune diseases, pregnancy or lactation were excluded. At first hyperthyroidism diagnosis, before any ophthalmopathy symptoms, the blood sample was collected. RNA transcripts provided the source from which TCR beta CDR3 regions were amplified. The study used the HTBI primer set for a first-round RT-PCR of the TCR CDR3. TCRdb fed the multiplex PCR reads into MiXCR, producing one record per CDR3 protein. Among some 600,000 distinct CDR3 sequences listed, approximately 15% were seen once.

The sample was blood. V is TRBV6-5 and J is TRBJ2-7; weak D call: TRBD2 (5 bases). The receptor was derived from a woman in her twenties or thirties with Graves' hyperthyroidism that later progressed to Graves' ophthalmopathy. CDR3 nucleotides: TGTGCCAGCAGTTACTCGAACCGGGAATGGGGCGAGCAGTACTTC. Its protein is CASSYSNREWGEQYF.